The text below deals with one T cell receptor beta chain. No cognate antigen has been identified for it. No base quality values were provided; no much bigger clone lies one nucleotide off. The immunoSEQ hsTCRB v3.0 assay was used at survey level resolution to sequence the TRB variable region. A depth of roughly 35,000-50,000 T-cell genomes per sample was targeted for TRB sequencing. An Illumina MiSeq with a v3 150-cycle kit was used to sequence the pooled TRB libraries. On the authors' methods: Repertoire analysis was run in R within a reproducible Nextflow workflow that covered QC, data transformation and analysis. LymphoSeq2, an R package for exploring AIRR-Seq data, was used to implement the custom analyses. Several samples that produced fewer than 5000 total TRB sequences were removed, so approximately 190 HIV repertoires were analyzed. Among the roughly 190 retained HIV repertoires, 55 to 60 were collected before ART initiation and 120 to 140 after ART initiation. Repertoires were downsampled to 5000 TRB nucleotide sequences, with summary statistics averaged over 100 downsampling iterations. Only TRB sequences with CDR3 regions of at least seven amino acids were retained for analysis. Two measures captured diversity: a Shannon entropy-derived clonality score and the Gini coefficient. In the repertoire networks, any two of the top 5000 CDR3 amino acid sequences were connected whenever the two sequences differed by an edit distance of one. For TRB CDR3 amino acid sequences, antigen specificity groups and MHC restriction were predicted with GLIPH2. CDR3 amino acid sequences were matched against VDJdb and McPAS-TCR to flag known CMV, EBV, HIV or tissue antigen associations. Pre-ART, post-ART and control groups were compared with Wilcoxon signed-rank tests and Holm-Bonferroni correction. Entries here come from immuneACCESS through TCRdb and include only in-frame sequences with V and J called. Some clones fail to appear in such tables; in the studies checked, an unresolved V gene covers under half of the shortfall, and the cause of the remainder is unknown. That table furnishes V, J and clone size, whereas the DNA furnished D and trimming. This sample comprises 8,400 or so clones, 84% of them detected only once. The ten largest make up about 9% of the sample.

This entry comes from a study of long-term antiretroviral therapy in people with HIV (dated by TCRdb to 2022 to 2024). With respect to the entire study: The earliest samples were collected about a decade before the 2015 WHO recommendation for immediate ART, when ART was typically delayed until CD4 counts fell. This retrospective serial study examined whether starting ART and sustained HIV suppression were associated with changes in the composition and diversity of the TRB repertoire in peripheral blood. About 35% of the 30 participants with HIV were female. No cross-contamination during QIAcube processing was seen in test extractions of a monoclonal T-cell line run alongside a few dozen polyclonal samples. The cohort contributed about 180 cryopreserved PBMC samples from around 33 adults with confirmed HIV infection, collected serially over a mean of about 6 years (range 1-12).

Inclusion was restricted to participants for whom at least one PBMC sample before ART initiation and at least two post-ART samples were available. All participants with HIV were treated in the United States of America. Before DNA extraction, cryopreserved samples containing roughly 0.9-11 million PBMC were thawed and washed. At the time of the earliest PBMC sample for each participant with HIV, ages ranged from about 23 to 60 years. PBMC samples were contributed by each participant from 1-4 timepoints before ART initiation and 2-8 timepoints after ART initiation, with a median of 7 samples. For every participant, serial HIV viral load, CD4+ T-cell count, ART history and demographic data were obtained. Genomic DNA was extracted from unsorted PBMC with a Qiagen kit on a QIAcube, processed in batches of 12 samples. Counted from cysteine to phenylalanine, this CDR3 has 16 amino acids. Here the CDR3 DNA is all that survives: 48 bases in frame from base 1. As encoded in the germline V gene, CDR1 is MRHNA while CDR2 is SNTAGT. V is cut by 2 bases and J by 4 bases, and the space between the germline ends is 17 bases.

General study outcomes and caveats: Because cell numbers in pre-ART samples were limited, unsorted PBMC were profiled instead of sorted CD4+ and CD8+ T cells. A significant increase in TRB diversity was found to be associated with ART initiation, although TRB diversity was observed to remain significantly below that of transplant donor controls even after long-term ART. The samples span the years 2004 to 2017, and the ART regimens used may be less effective than current regimens. Inferences about post-ART repertoire changes are limited because no data were available on ART adherence, viral resistance or therapy changes. Narrower CDR3 length ranges were observed in HIV repertoires than in controls, and an antigen-experienced repertoire with only a slight naive shift after ART was suggested by the network structure. Owing to limited PBMC availability, only the TCR beta chain was sequenced, without alpha chain pairing. At every time point, the repertoire was dominated by expanded TRB clones first identified before ART initiation, although this dominance fluctuated and, in many PLHIV, declined after ART.

The rearrangement joined TRBV6-4 to TRBJ1-2; the D gene is unclear. The sequence derives from a man under 40 with HIV. The sample consisted of unsorted PBMCs, taken 0.3 years before starting antiretroviral therapy. At the DNA level, the sequence is TGTGCCAGCAGTGACACCCCCCAGAGCACTCCCTATGGCTACACCTTC. Translated, this is CASSDTPQSTPYGYTF.